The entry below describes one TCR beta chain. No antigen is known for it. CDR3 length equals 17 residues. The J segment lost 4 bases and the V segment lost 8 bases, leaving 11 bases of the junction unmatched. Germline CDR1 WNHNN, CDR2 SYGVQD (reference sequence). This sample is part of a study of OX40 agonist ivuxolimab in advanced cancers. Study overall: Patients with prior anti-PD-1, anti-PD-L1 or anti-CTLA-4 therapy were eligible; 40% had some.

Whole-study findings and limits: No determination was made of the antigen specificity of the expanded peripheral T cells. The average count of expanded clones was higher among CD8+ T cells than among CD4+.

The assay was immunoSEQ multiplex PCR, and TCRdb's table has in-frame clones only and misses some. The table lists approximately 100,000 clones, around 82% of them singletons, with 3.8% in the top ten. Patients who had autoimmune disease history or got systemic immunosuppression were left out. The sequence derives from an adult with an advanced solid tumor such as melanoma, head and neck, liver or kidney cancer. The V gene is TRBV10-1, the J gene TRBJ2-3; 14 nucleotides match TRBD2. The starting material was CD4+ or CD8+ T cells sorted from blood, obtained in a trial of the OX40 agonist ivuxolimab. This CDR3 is CASPGTSGSKTADTQYF. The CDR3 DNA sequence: TGCGCCAGCCCCGGGACTAGCGGGAGCAAGACGGCAGATACGCAGTATTTT.